The clone carrying this T cell receptor (beta chain) was recorded many times. Its antigen is as yet unknown. Described time point: persistent/refractory GD, antithyroid drugs over 5 years with positive TRAb. PBMC-derived RNA was used for the TCR library. The sample comes from a study of regulatory T cells in long-lasting Graves disease. Study-level results: TRBV28 was favored in persistent disease, as were TRBJ1-2 and TRBJ2-5.

The CDR3 spans 15 residues. Unmatched junction bases numbered 10, after V lost 7 bases and J lost 6 bases. Germline lookup yields CDR1 MNHEY and CDR2 SMNVEV (reference sequence). According to the study, TCR beta libraries were built with iRepertoire HTBI primers and CDR3-region Arm-PCR. How the authors handled the data: The samples included around 64 TRBV and 14 to 15 TRBJ segments. TCRdb re-analysed the multiplex PCR reads in MiXCR, keeping a single row per CDR3 protein. TCRdb's processing, not the study's, gives the V and J calls here. Among more than 350,000 distinct CDR3 sequences, 20% to 25% were seen once, and the ten largest hold 14%.

Here the sequenced sample was peripheral blood mononuclear cells (PBMCs), taken when the disease was refractory, from a patient treated with antithyroid drugs. The gene calls are TRBV27 and TRBJ2-2; 8 bases line up with TRBD1. The receptor comes from a female donor with Graves disease. The CDR3 region has the DNA TGTGCCAGCACTTTCGGACAGGGCGTTCCCGGGGAGCTGTTTTTT. Its translation: CASTFGQGVPGELFF.